A single sample is the source of the 21 T cell receptor beta chains below, sequenced in a study of T cells in localized non-small cell lung cancer. Using immunoSEQ multiplex PCR, the repertoire was profiled, and TCRdb retains in-frame clones only, with some absent. Among roughly 58,000 clones listed, 81% were seen once. The material was PBMCs, obtained before any cancer treatment. The receptors originated from a man aged 35-69 years with stage II lung adenocarcinoma.

This clone was detected a few times. The same CDR3 can be traced to other DNA sequences in this sample. This chain links TRBV2 with TRBJ1-5; D is possibly TRBD1 (6 bases). Germline V gives CDR1 SNHLY, CDR2 FYNNEI. Trimming cost V 2 bases and J 1 base, with 9 bases left between them. CDR3 length: 15 residues. The CDR3 nucleotides read TGTGCCAGCAGTGAAAGGGGGGGAAGCAATCAGCCCCAGCATTTT. Protein: CASSERGGSNQPQHF.

This clone was seen only once. The chain has TRBV2 and TRBJ1-4; no reliable D call. Germline CDR1 reads SNHLY; CDR2 reads FYNNEI. V dropped 5 bases and J dropped 7 bases, with 17 bases sitting between them. The length of the CDR3 is 15 residues. CDR3 amino acids: CASSKEGGIIEKLFF. CDR3 in DNA: TGTGCCAGCAGTAAGGAAGGAGGGATAATTGAAAAACTGTTTTTT.

The genes are TRBV18 and TRBJ2-1; unclear D gene. The CDR3 contains 15 residues. V was clipped by 0 bases and J by 6 bases, with 12 bases between them. Germline loops: CDR1 KGHSH, CDR2 LQKENI. DNA for the CDR3: TGTGCCAGCTCACCACCACTACGGGTGGTCAATGAGCAGTTCTTC. The encoded protein is CASSPPLRVVNEQFF.

The chain employs TRBV18 and TRBJ1-1; no definite D call. The CDR3 consists of 15 residues. Germline V gene sequence: CDR1 KGHSH, CDR2 LQKENI. V gave up 1 base and J gave up 0 bases, with 9 bases separating them. The CDR3 is CASSPRPAMNTEAFF. In DNA form, the CDR3 reads TGTGCCAGCTCACCACGGCCAGCCATGAACACTGAAGCTTTCTTT. Using reference TRBV18 and TRBJ1-1 for the parts outside the CDR3, the full variable domain is NAGVMQNPRHLVRRRGQEARLRCSPMKGHSHVYWYRQLPEEGLKFMVYLQKENIIDESGMPKERFSAEFPKEGPSILRIQQVVRGDSAAYFCASSPRPAMNTEAFFGQGTRLTVV.

The J gene is TRBJ1-2, the V gene TRBV11-2; D gene uncertain. The CDR3 runs 15 residues. Trimming removed 2 bases at V and 1 base at J, with 11 bases between. Germline-derived CDR1 and CDR2 are SGHAT and FQNNGV. In DNA, the CDR3 is TGTGCCAGCAGCTTAACTCGGGGAGGTAACTATGGCTACACCTTC. Translating it yields CASSLTRGGNYGYTF.

The CDR3 loop is CASSLGPSTGRDYGYTF. CDR3 coding DNA: TGTGCCAGCAGCTTAGGCCCCAGTACGGGAAGGGACTATGGCTACACCTTC. The chain links TRBV7-2 to TRBJ1-2, with no clear D. The CDR3 totals 17 residues. In germline, CDR1 is SGHTA, CDR2 FQGNSA. V was trimmed by 1 base and J by 3 bases, leaving 18 bases between them.

This chain joins TRBV19 and TRBJ1-2, with 8 bases matching TRBD1. The trim removed 5 bases at V and 2 bases at J, leaving 1 base unmatched. Per the germline V gene, CDR1 is LNHDA and CDR2 is SQIVND (reference sequence). This CDR3 comprises 13 residues. DNA for the CDR3: TGTGCCAGTAGTCAGGGGGCCAACTATGGCTACACCTTC. It translates to CASSQGANYGYTF.

The chain links TRBV7-8 to TRBJ2-7, with 9 bases matching TRBD1. V lost 8 bases, J lost 6 bases, and 11 bases stayed unmatched. The CDR3 is 14 residues long. Germline values: CDR1 SGHVS, CDR2 FQNEAQ. DNA for the CDR3: TGTGCCAGCGGGTGGACAGGGGTCCCCTCCGAGCAGTACTTC. Amino acid sequence: CASGWTGVPSEQYF.

The CDR3 protein is CASSLSGEYGYTF. DNA for the CDR3: TGCGCCAGCAGCTTATCAGGGGAATATGGCTACACCTTC. The rearrangement joins TRBV5-1 to TRBJ1-2, with D tentatively TRBD1 (6 bases). Per the germline V gene, CDR1 is SGHRS and CDR2 is YFSETQ. Trimming left V 2 bases short and J 5 bases short, with 10 bases between. The CDR3 covers 13 residues.

This clone was seen a single time. The chain uses TRBV7-2 and TRBJ2-3; no firm D call. V gave up 5 bases and J gave up 0 bases, with 12 bases separating them. The CDR3 contains 15 residues. Germline CDR1 SGHTA, CDR2 FQGNSA. The CDR3 bases are TGTGCCAGCAGCCGGCTTCCCCGCAGCACAGATACGCAGTATTTT. It codes for CASSRLPRSTDTQYF.

Concerning this clone itself: Germline is not matched at one junction end, which may reflect a read error. The same CDR3 arises from other DNA sequences in this sample as well. V gene TRBV4-2 combines with J gene TRBJ2-3; 7 bases fit TRBD2. Germline V gene sequence: CDR1 LGHNA, CDR2 YNFKEQ. The CDR3 sequence is 16 residues long. The CDR3 bases are TGTGCCAGCAGTCAAGACGGGGGGACTACCACAGATACGCAGTATTTT. This sequence encodes CASSQDGGTTTDTQYF.

The chain has TRBV2 and TRBJ1-3, with TRBD1 as a possible D gene (5 bases). Per germline, CDR1 SNHLY and CDR2 FYNNEI. This CDR3 has 15 amino acids. V lost 4 bases, J lost 0 bases, and 10 bases lay in between. Here the CDR3 DNA reads TGTGCCAGCAGTGGACAGCCGATCTCTGGAAACACCATATATTTT. It yields the protein CASSGQPISGNTIYF.

The rearrangement uses TRBV29-1 and TRBJ1-1; 7 positions agree with TRBD1. V lost 7 bases to trimming and J lost 2 bases; unmatched junction nucleotides: 10. The CDR3 extends over 14 amino acids. Germline assignment: CDR1 SQVTM and CDR2 ANQGSEA. The CDR3 reads CSDRGQSSNTEAFF. CDR3 in DNA: TGCAGCGACCGGGGACAGTCATCCAACACTGAAGCTTTCTTT. Supplemented by reference TRBV29-1 and TRBJ1-1, the full variable domain reads SAVISQKPSRDICQRGTSLTIQCQVDSQVTMMFWYRQQPGQSLTLIATANQGSEATYESGFVIDKFPISRPNLTFSTLTVSNMSPEDSSIYLCSDRGQSSNTEAFFGQGTRLTVV.

This clone came up a few times. V usage is TRBV5-4 and J usage is TRBJ1-2, with TRBD1 matching 9 bases. V trimming: 4 bases; J trimming: 2 bases; junction bases outside the gene matches: 9. CDR1 and CDR2 from the germline V gene are SGHNT and YYREEE (reference sequence). This CDR3 spans 16 amino acids. The CDR3 region is CASSPPGTGRNYGYTF. The CDR3 DNA follows: TGTGCCAGCAGCCCCCCAGGGACAGGGAGAAACTATGGCTACACCTTC.

The chain couples TRBV4-2 to TRBJ2-1; a weak D match, TRBD2 (6 bases). V gave up 1 base and J gave up 7 bases, with 11 bases separating them. The length of the CDR3 is 14 residues. CDR1 is LGHNA and CDR2 is YNFKEQ in the germline V gene. The chain's CDR3 is CASSQVGGSNEQFF. DNA for the CDR3: TGTGCCAGCAGCCAAGTGGGGGGATCAAATGAGCAGTTCTTC.

J is TRBJ1-1 and V is TRBV5-6; 8 positions agree with TRBD1. The CDR3 extends over 14 amino acids. V lost 0 bases and J lost 6; bases outside the gene matches: 4. The germline V gene has CDR1 SGHDT and CDR2 YYEEEE. The CDR3 is CASSLGTGIAEAFF. DNA for the CDR3: TGTGCCAGCAGCTTGGGGACAGGGATCGCTGAAGCTTTCTTT.

J is TRBJ1-1 and V is TRBV25-1; D is unclear. The V end lost 2 bases, the J end lost 11 bases, and 15 bases lay between the germline ends. Germline lookup yields CDR1 MGHDK and CDR2 SYGVNS. This CDR3 has 13 amino acids. In nucleotides, the CDR3 is TGTGCCAGCAGTGAAAACGTACGAGGTCGCGCTTTCTTT. This sequence encodes CASSENVRGRAFF.

The rearrangement links TRBV11-2 to TRBJ2-5; 14 bases align to TRBD2. Germline V gene data show CDR1 as SGHAT and CDR2 as FQNNGV. This CDR3 contains 15 residues. V was clipped by 4 bases and J by 4 bases; unmatched bases: 2. CDR3: CASSSGLAGGETQYF. The DNA of the CDR3 is TGTGCCAGCAGCTCAGGACTAGCGGGAGGAGAGACCCAGTACTTC.

This clone turned up a few times. The chain carries TRBV6-6 and TRBJ1-5; D is perhaps TRBD1 (5 bases). Germline V gene data show CDR1 as MNHNY and CDR2 as SVGAGI (reference sequence). The V end lost 2 bases, the J end lost 6 bases, and 17 bases lay between the germline ends. This CDR3 has 16 residues. The CDR3: CASSYLEGGAGQPQHF. CDR3 bases: TGTGCCAGCAGTTACCTCGAGGGTGGGGCCGGTCAGCCCCAGCATTTT.

This chain connects TRBV14 to TRBJ1-1; maybe TRBD1 (5 bases). The CDR3 is 15 residues long. V gave up 6 bases and J gave up 1 base, with 15 bases separating them. The V gene's germline CDR1 is SGHDN and CDR2 FVKESK. CDR3 DNA sequence: TGTGCCAGCAGGCCTCCCTCCAGGGCGAACACTGAAGCTTTCTTT. The encoded protein is CASRPPSRANTEAFF. The full variable domain, rest sourced from reference TRBV14 and TRBJ1-1, is EAGVTQFPSHSVIEKGQTVTLRCDPISGHDNLYWYRRVMGKEIKFLLHFVKESKQDESGMPNNRFLAERTGGTYSTLKVQPAELEDSGVYFCASRPPSRANTEAFFGQGTRLTVV.

This chain connects TRBV2 to TRBJ2-3; 7 positions agree with TRBD2. The CDR3 has 14 residues. The ends lost 3 bases at V and 4 bases at J; junction bases unmatched: 4. CDR1 and CDR2 (germline): SNHLY, FYNNEI. The CDR3 DNA is TGTGCCAGCAGTGAGTCCGGGAGGCCAGATACGCAGTATTTT. As protein: CASSESGRPDTQYF. Supplemented by reference TRBV2 and TRBJ2-3, the full variable domain reads EPEVTQTPSHQVTQMGQEVILRCVPISNHLYFYWYRQILGQKVEFLVSFYNNEISEKSEIFDDQFSVERPDGSNFTLKIRSTKLEDSAMYFCASSESGRPDTQYFGPGTRLTVL.